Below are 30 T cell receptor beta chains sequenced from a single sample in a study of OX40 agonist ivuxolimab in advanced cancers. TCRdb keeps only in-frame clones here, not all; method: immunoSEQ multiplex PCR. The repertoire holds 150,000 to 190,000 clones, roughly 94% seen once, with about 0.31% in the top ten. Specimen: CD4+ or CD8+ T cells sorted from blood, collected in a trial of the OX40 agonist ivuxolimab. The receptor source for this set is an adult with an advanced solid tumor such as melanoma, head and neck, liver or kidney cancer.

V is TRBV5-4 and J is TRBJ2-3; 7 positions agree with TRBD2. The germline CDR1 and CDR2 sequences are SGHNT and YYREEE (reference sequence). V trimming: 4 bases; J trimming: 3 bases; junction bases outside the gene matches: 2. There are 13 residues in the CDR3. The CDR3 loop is CASSPGGTDTQYF. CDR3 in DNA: TGTGCCAGCAGCCCCGGGGGGACAGATACGCAGTATTTT.

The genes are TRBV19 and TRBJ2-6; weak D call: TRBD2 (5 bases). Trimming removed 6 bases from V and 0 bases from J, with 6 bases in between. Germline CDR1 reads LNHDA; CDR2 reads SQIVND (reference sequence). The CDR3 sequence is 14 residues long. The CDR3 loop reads CASSGNSGANVLTF. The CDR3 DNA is TGTGCCAGTAGCGGGAACTCTGGGGCCAACGTCCTGACTTTC.

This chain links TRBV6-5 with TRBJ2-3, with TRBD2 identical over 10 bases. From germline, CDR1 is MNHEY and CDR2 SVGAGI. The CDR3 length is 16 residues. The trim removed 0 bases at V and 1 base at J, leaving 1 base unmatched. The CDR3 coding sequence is TGTGCCAGCAGTTACTCCGGGACTAGCGGCACAGATACGCAGTATTTT. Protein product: CASSYSGTSGTDTQYF.

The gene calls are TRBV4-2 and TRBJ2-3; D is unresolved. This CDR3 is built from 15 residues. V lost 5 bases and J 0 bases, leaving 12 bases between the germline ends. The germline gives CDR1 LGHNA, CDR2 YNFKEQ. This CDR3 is CASSYRLASTDTQYF. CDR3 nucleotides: TGTGCCAGCAGCTATCGGTTGGCTAGCACAGATACGCAGTATTTT.

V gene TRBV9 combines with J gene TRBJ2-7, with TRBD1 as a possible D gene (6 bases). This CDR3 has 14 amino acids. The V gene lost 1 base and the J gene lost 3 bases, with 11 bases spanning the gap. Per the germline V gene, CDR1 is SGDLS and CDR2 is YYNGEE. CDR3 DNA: TGTGCCAGCAGCGTAATGGCAGGGGTCTACGAGCAGTACTTC. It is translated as CASSVMAGVYEQYF.

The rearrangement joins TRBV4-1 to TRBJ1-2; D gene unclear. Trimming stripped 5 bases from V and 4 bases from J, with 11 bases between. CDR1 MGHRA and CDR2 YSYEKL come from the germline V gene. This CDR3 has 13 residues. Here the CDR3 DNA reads TGCGCCAGCAGCGAGATCCTTTCCTATGGCTACACCTTC. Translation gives CASSEILSYGYTF.

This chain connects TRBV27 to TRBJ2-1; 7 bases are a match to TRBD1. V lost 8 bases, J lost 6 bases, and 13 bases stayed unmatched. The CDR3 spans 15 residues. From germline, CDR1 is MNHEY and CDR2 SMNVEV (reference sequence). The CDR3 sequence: CASSRWGQTLNEQFF. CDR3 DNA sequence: TGTGCCAGCTCGCGTTGGGGACAGACACTCAATGAGCAGTTCTTC.

The CDR3 nucleotides are TGTGCCAGCAGCGGAGGGACTAGCGGGTTCAGCTCCTACAATGAGCAGTTCTTC. Translated, it gives CASSGGTSGFSSYNEQFF. The gene calls are TRBV9 and TRBJ2-1; 12 nucleotides agree with TRBD2. Losses at the gene ends were 3 bases for V and 0 bases for J; bases not matched to a gene: 7. Germline-derived CDR1 and CDR2 are SGDLS and YYNGEE. This CDR3 contains 18 residues.

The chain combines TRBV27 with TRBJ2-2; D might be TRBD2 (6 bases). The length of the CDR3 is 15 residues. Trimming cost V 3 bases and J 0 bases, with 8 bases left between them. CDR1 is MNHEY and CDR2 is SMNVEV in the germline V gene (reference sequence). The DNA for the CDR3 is TGTGCCAGCAGTTTGGAGGGATCGAACACCGGGGAGCTGTTTTTT. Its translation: CASSLEGSNTGELFF.

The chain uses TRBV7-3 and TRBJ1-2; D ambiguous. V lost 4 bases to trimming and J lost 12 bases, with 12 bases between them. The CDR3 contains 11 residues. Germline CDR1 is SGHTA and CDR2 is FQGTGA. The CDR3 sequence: CASSSSLRHTF. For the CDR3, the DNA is TGTGCCAGCAGCTCGTCCCTCAGGCACACCTTC. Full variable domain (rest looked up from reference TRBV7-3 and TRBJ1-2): GAGVSQTPSNKVTEKGKYVELRCDPISGHTALYWYRQSLGQGPEFLIYFQGTGAADDSGLPNDRFFAVRPEGSVSTLKIQRTERGDSAVYLCASSSSLRHTFGSGTRLTVV.

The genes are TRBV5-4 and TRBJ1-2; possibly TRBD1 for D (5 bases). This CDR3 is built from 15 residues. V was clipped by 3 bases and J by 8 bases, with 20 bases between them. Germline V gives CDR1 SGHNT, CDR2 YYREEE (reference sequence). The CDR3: CASSSWGIGDEGYTF. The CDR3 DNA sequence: TGTGCCAGCAGCTCCTGGGGTATAGGGGATGAGGGCTACACCTTC.

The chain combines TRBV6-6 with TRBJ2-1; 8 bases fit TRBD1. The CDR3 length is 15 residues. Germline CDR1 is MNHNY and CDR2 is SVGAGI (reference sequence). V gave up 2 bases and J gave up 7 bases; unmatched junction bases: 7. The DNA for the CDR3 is TGTGCCAGCAGTTACGGACAGGGCCCCTGGAATGAGCAGTTCTTC. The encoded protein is CASSYGQGPWNEQFF.

CDR3 sequence: CASGLVRFYEQYF. CDR3 nucleotides: TGTGCTAGTGGTTTGGTACGTTTTTACGAGCAGTACTTC. J is TRBJ2-7 and V is TRBV12-5; D is uncertain. The CDR3 consists of 13 residues. The V gene's germline CDR1 is LGHNT and CDR2 FRNRAP. V dropped 0 bases and J dropped 4 bases, with 7 bases sitting between them.

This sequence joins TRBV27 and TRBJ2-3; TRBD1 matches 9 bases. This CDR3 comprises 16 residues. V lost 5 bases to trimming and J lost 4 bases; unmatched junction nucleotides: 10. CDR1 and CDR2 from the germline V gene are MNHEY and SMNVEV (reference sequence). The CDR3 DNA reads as TGTGCCAGCAGTACCTACAGGGGGCGCGGGGCAGATACGCAGTATTTT. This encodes CASSTYRGRGADTQYF.

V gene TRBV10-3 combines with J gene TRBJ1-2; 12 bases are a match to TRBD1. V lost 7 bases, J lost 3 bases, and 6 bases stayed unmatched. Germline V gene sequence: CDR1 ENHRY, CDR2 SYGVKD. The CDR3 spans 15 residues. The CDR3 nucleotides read TGTGCCATCAAGGGCGGGACAGGGGGCGACTATGGCTACACCTTC. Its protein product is CAIKGGTGGDYGYTF.

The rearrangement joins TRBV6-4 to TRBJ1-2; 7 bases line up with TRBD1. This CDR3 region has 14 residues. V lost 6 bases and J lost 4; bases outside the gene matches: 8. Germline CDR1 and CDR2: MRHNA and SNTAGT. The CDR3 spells CASRPTGMFYGYTF. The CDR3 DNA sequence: TGTGCCAGCAGGCCGACAGGGATGTTCTATGGCTACACCTTC.

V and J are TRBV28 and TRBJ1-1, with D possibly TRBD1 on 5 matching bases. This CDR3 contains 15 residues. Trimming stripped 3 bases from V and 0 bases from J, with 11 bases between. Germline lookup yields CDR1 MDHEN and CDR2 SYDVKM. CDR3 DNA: TGTGCCAGCAGTTTGGGGGATAATTTGAACACTGAAGCTTTCTTT. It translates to CASSLGDNLNTEAFF. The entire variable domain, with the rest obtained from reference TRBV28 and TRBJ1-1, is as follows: DVKVTQSSRYLVKRTGEKVFLECVQDMDHENMFWYRQDPGLGLRLIYFSYDVKMKEKGDIPEGYSVSREKKERFSLILESASTNQTSMYLCASSLGDNLNTEAFFGQGTRLTVV.

CDR3 loop: CASTIPGQGLSHGGYTF. The CDR3 DNA sequence: TGTGCCAGCACCATCCCAGGGCAGGGTTTATCGCATGGGGGCTACACCTTC. This chain links TRBV27 with TRBJ1-2, with D possibly being TRBD1 (5 bases). V lost 7 bases and J 8 bases, leaving 29 bases between the germline ends. This CDR3 is built from 17 residues. Germline CDR1 and CDR2: MNHEY and SMNVEV (reference sequence).

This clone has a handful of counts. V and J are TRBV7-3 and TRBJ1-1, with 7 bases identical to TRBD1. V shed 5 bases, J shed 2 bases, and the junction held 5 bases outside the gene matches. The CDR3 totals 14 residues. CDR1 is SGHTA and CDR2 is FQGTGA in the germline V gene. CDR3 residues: CASSPGTANTEAFF. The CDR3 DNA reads TGTGCCAGCAGCCCAGGGACAGCTAACACTGAAGCTTTCTTT.

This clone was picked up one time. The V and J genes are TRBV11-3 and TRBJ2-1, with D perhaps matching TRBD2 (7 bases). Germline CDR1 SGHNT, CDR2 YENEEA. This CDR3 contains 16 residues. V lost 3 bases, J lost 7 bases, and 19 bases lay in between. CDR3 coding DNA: TGTGCCAGCAGCTTTGGGCACGGGGGGCACAGAAATGAGCAGTTCTTC. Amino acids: CASSFGHGGHRNEQFF. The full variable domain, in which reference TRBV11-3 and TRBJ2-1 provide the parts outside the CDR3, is EAGVVQSPRYKIIEKKQPVAFWCNPISGHNTLYWYLQNLGQGPELLIRYENEEAVDDSQLPKDRFSAERLKGVDSTLKIQPAELGDSAVYLCASSFGHGGHRNEQFFGPGTRLTVL.

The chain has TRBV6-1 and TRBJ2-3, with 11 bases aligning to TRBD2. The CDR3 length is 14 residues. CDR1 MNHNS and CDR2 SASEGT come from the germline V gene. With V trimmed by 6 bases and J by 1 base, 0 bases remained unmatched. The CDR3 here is CASRLAGGTDTQYF. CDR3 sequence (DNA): TGTGCCAGCAGACTAGCGGGGGGCACAGATACGCAGTATTTT.

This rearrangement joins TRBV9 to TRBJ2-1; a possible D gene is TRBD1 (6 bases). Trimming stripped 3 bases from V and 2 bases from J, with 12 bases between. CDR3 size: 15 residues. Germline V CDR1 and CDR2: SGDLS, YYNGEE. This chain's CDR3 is CASSATTGPYNEQFF. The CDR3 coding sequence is TGTGCCAGCAGCGCTACGACAGGACCCTACAATGAGCAGTTCTTC.

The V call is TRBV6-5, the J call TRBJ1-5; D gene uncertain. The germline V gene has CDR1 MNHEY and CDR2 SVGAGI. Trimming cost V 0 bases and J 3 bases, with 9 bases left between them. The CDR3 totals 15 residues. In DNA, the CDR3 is TGTGCCAGCAGTTACTCGTCTCCCATCAATCAGCCCCAGCATTTT. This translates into CASSYSSPINQPQHF.

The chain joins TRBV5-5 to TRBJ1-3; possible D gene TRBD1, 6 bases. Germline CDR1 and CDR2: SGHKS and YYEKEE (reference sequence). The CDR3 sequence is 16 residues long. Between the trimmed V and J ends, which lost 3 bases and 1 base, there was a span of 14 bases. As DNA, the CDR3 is TGTGCCAGCAGCTCGTTCGGGGGCAGATCTGGAAACACCATATATTTT. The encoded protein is CASSSFGGRSGNTIYF.

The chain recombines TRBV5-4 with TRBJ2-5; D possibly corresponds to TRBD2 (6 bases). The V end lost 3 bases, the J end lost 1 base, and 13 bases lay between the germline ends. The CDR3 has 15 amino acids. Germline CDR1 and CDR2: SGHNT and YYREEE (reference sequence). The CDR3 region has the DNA TGTGCCAGCAGCTCTCGGGAGTCCCTCCAAGAGACCCAGTACTTC. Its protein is CASSSRESLQETQYF.

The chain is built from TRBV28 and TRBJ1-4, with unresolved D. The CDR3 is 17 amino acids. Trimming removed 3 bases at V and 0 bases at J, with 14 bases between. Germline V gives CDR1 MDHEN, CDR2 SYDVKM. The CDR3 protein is CASSLGRQAATNEKLFF. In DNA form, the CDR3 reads TGTGCCAGCAGTTTGGGTCGGCAGGCCGCAACTAATGAAAAACTGTTTTTT.

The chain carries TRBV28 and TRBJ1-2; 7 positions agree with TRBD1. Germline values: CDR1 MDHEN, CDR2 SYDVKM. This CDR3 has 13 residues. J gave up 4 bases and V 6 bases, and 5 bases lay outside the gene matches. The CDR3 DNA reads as TGTGCCAGCAGCCGACAGGGTACCTATGGCTACACCTTC. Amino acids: CASSRQGTYGYTF.

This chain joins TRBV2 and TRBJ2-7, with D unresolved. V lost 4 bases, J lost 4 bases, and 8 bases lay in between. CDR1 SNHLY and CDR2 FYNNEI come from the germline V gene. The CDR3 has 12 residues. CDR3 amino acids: CASSVSKYEQYF. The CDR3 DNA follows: TGTGCCAGCAGTGTGAGTAAGTACGAGCAGTACTTC.

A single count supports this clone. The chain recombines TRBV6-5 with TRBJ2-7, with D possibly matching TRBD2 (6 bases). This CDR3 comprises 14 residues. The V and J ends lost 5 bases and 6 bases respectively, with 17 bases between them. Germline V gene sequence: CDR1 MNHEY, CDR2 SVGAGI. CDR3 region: CASSSSGTYREQYF. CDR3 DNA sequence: TGTGCCAGCAGTAGCTCCGGGACTTACCGCGAGCAGTACTTC.

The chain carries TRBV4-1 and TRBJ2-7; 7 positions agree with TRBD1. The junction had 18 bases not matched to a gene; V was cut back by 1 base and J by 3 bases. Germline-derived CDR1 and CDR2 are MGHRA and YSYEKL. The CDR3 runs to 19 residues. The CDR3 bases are TGCGCCAGCAGCCAAGCTGGATTTTTGGGGACAGCTTTCGACTACGAGCAGTACTTC. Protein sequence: CASSQAGFLGTAFDYEQYF.